The 20 T cell receptor beta chains below were found in one sample sequenced in a study of blood T cell repertoires in COVID-19 (dated by TCRdb to the early 2020s). Library generation was performed with the immunoSEQ multiplex PCR assay. TCRdb took over this immuneACCESS table, retaining in-frame rearrangements with V and J assigned. Such tables are incomplete; in checked studies, under half of the missing clones stem from an unresolved V gene, and the remainder is unexplained. This sample gives 5,500 to 6,000 clones in total; around 85% of them show up just once. Roughly 18% of the sample is held by the ten biggest clonotypes. Sequences were obtained from peripheral blood. These TCRs come from a human donor in a cohort sampled during active COVID-19.

This clone has a single count. The J gene is TRBJ1-6, the V gene TRBV7-9; maybe TRBD1 (5 bases). The ends were cut back, 5 bases at V and 8 bases at J, with 19 bases in the middle. The CDR3 totals 16 residues. Germline V CDR1 and CDR2: SEHNR, FQNEAQ (reference sequence). The DNA for the CDR3 is TGTGCCAGCAGCCTGGGGTGGAGGGGAGAAGATTCACCCCTCCACTTT. Translation: CASSLGWRGEDSPLHF.

This chain connects TRBV4-1 to TRBJ2-7; possibly TRBD1 for D (6 bases). CDR1 MGHRA and CDR2 YSYEKL come from the germline V gene. V was trimmed by 0 bases and J by 2 bases, leaving 8 bases between them. The CDR3 consists of 14 residues. The CDR3 DNA reads as TGCGCCAGCAGCCAAGACGCAGGGGCCTACGAGCAGTACTTC. This translates into CASSQDAGAYEQYF.

The chain has TRBV30 and TRBJ1-2; a possible D gene is TRBD1 (6 bases). Germline V lookup: CDR1 GTSNPN, CDR2 SVGIG (reference sequence). V lost 2 bases and J lost 8, with 15 bases in between. The CDR3 has 13 amino acids. The CDR3 is CAWSFQGIRGYTF. CDR3 coding DNA: TGTGCCTGGAGTTTCCAGGGGATCCGGGGCTACACCTTC.

The V call is TRBV5-1, the J call TRBJ2-3; unclear D gene. V was cut by 4 bases and J by 2 bases, with 11 bases left in between. The CDR3 runs to 14 residues. Germline-derived CDR1 and CDR2 are SGHRS and YFSETQ. The CDR3 DNA reads TGCGCCAGCAGCCCCTGGGCAGCCACAGATACGCAGTATTTT. Amino acid sequence: CASSPWAATDTQYF.

The chain has TRBV19 and TRBJ2-7; 10 positions match TRBD1. Trimming cost V 5 bases and J 4 bases; bases outside gene matches: 8. The length of the CDR3 is 15 residues. Germline CDR1 reads LNHDA; CDR2 reads SQIVND (reference sequence). The CDR3 nucleotides read TGTGCCAGTAGTCCCAAGACGGGACAGGGGTACGAGCAGTACTTC. It translates to CASSPKTGQGYEQYF.

The chain joins TRBV7-9 to TRBJ1-4; D unclear. This CDR3 spans 16 amino acids. The germline V and J ends were trimmed by 2 bases and 3 bases, with 13 bases remaining between them. Looked up from germline, CDR1 is SEHNR and CDR2 is FQNEAQ (reference sequence). CDR3 amino acids: CASSLRGGAANEKLFF. In DNA, the CDR3 is TGTGCCAGCAGCTTAAGAGGCGGAGCTGCTAATGAAAAACTGTTTTTT.

This chain links TRBV9 with TRBJ1-3; D is ambiguous. Germline V gene sequence: CDR1 SGDLS, CDR2 YYNGEE. The CDR3 extends over 14 amino acids. Trimming stripped 2 bases from V and 3 bases from J, with 9 bases between. CDR3 amino acids: CASSVRGNGNTIYF. CDR3 nucleotides: TGTGCCAGCAGCGTCCGGGGAAATGGAAACACCATATATTTT.

The chain combines TRBV5-1 with TRBJ2-2; 11 nucleotides agree with TRBD2. The CDR3 is made up of 16 amino acids. V shed 4 bases, J shed 1 base, and the junction held 3 bases outside the gene matches. In germline, CDR1 is SGHRS, CDR2 YFSETQ. As DNA, the CDR3 is TGCGCCAGCAGCGGCACTAGCGGGGGGAACACCGGGGAGCTGTTTTTT. Amino acid sequence: CASSGTSGGNTGELFF.

This rearrangement joins TRBV5-1 to TRBJ2-3; the match to TRBD2 covers 8 bases. From germline, CDR1 is SGHRS and CDR2 YFSETQ. With V trimmed by 5 bases and J by 4 bases, 3 bases remained unmatched. This CDR3 is 13 amino acids long. CDR3 loop: CASRTSASDTQYF. CDR3 nucleotide sequence: TGCGCCAGCAGGACTAGCGCTTCAGATACGCAGTATTTT.

The chain uses TRBV12-3 or TRBV12-4 and TRBJ2-1; D is unresolved. The ends were cut back, 4 bases at V and 11 bases at J, with 15 bases in the middle. The CDR3 spans 13 residues. CDR3 sequence: CASSSRAREKQFF. CDR3 bases: TGTGCCAGCAGTTCCCGAGCCCGAGAGAAGCAGTTCTTC.

CDR3 coding DNA: TGCGCCAGCAGCTTCACAGGGAACTCCTATAATTCACCCCTCCACTTT. Its translation is CASSFTGNSYNSPLHF. The J gene is TRBJ1-6, the V gene TRBV5-1; D perhaps matches TRBD1 (6 bases). The CDR3 has 16 residues. V was shortened by 2 bases and J by 0 bases, with 9 bases between the two germline ends. Germline CDR1 SGHRS, CDR2 YFSETQ.

The CDR3 here is CASSLRGGGFRYNEQFF. The CDR3 coding sequence is TGTGCCAGCTCACTCCGTGGGGGGGGCTTTAGGTACAATGAGCAGTTCTTC. The J gene is TRBJ2-1, the V gene TRBV18, with D possibly matching TRBD2 (7 bases). Per germline, CDR1 KGHSH and CDR2 LQKENI. The CDR3 extends over 17 amino acids. V was shortened by 4 bases and J by 4 bases, with 20 bases between the two germline ends.

This clone appeared a single time. This chain joins TRBV5-6 and TRBJ2-2; 11 nucleotides match TRBD2. The CDR3 sequence is 16 residues long. Germline lookup yields CDR1 SGHDT and CDR2 YYEEEE. The V segment lost 5 bases and the J segment 5 bases; nucleotides outside the gene matches: 8. Written as DNA, the CDR3 is TGTGCCAGCAGGCCTGCGACTAGCGGGACAACCGGGGAGCTGTTTTTT. It translates to CASRPATSGTTGELFF. The variable domain in full, with the rest retrieved from reference TRBV5-6 and TRBJ2-2, is DAGVTQSPTHLIKTRGQQVTLRCSPKSGHDTVSWYQQALGQGPQFIFQYYEEEERQRGNFPDRFSGHQFPNYSSELNVNALLLGDSALYLCASRPATSGTTGELFFGEGSRLTVL.

This chain uses TRBV7-9 with TRBJ2-5, with TRBD1 matching 8 bases. Germline CDR1 reads SEHNR; CDR2 reads FQNEAQ (reference sequence). CDR3 length: 16 amino acids. Trimming took 1 base from V and 0 from J; bases not matched to a gene: 4. The CDR3 sequence: CASSLEATGDQETQYF. The DNA for the CDR3 is TGTGCCAGCAGCTTAGAAGCGACAGGGGACCAAGAGACCCAGTACTTC.

The chain couples TRBV6-4 to TRBJ2-1, with a tentative D call TRBD2 (6 bases). The CDR3 runs 16 residues. The germline V and J ends were trimmed by 7 bases and 7 bases, with 23 bases remaining between them. In germline, CDR1 is MRHNA, CDR2 SNTAGT. CDR3 sequence reads: CASTGSVNKEGNEQFF. Written as DNA, the CDR3 is TGTGCCAGCACGGGTTCTGTGAACAAGGAGGGGAATGAGCAGTTCTTC.

The rearrangement uses TRBV19 and TRBJ1-1; TRBD1 agrees at 8 bases. In germline, CDR1 is LNHDA, CDR2 SQIVND (reference sequence). The CDR3 consists of 16 residues. Losses at the gene ends were 2 bases for V and 1 base for J; bases not matched to a gene: 6. The CDR3: CASSILLGQGNTEAFF. DNA for the CDR3: TGTGCCAGTAGTATACTCCTAGGACAGGGGAACACTGAAGCTTTCTTT.

This clone appeared a single time. The genes are TRBV27 and TRBJ1-2; the D gene is possibly TRBD1 (6 bases). Trimming left V 0 bases short and J 3 bases short, with 8 bases between. Germline lookup yields CDR1 MNHEY and CDR2 SMNVEV (reference sequence). The CDR3 consists of 14 residues. CDR3 in DNA: TGTGCCAGCAGTTTATCAGGACAGTACTATGGCTACACCTTC. This sequence encodes CASSLSGQYYGYTF.

This clone was seen only once. The chain joins TRBV6-5 to TRBJ2-7, with 11 bases fitting TRBD2. The CDR3 covers 15 residues. V lost 5 bases, J lost 2 bases, and 5 bases stayed unmatched. Germline V gives CDR1 MNHEY, CDR2 SVGAGI. The CDR3 loop reads CASSPGLAGTYEQYF. The CDR3 DNA follows: TGTGCCAGCAGTCCTGGACTAGCGGGCACCTACGAGCAGTACTTC.

This chain connects TRBV9 to TRBJ1-1, with 7 bases identical to TRBD1. Germline trimming cut 5 bases from V and 1 base from J; bases unmatched to any gene: 8. The CDR3 totals 15 residues. Per germline, CDR1 SGDLS and CDR2 YYNGEE. CDR3 loop: CASSPTTGKNTEAFF. CDR3 in DNA: TGTGCCAGCAGTCCAACGACAGGGAAGAACACTGAAGCTTTCTTT.

This chain connects TRBV2 to TRBJ1-1, with 7 bases aligning to TRBD1. CDR1 is SNHLY and CDR2 is FYNNEI in the germline V gene. CDR3 length: 14 amino acids. V was pared by 7 bases and J by 3 bases, with 8 bases of the junction left unmatched. The CDR3 DNA reads as TGTGCCAGCACCCTGACAGGGATCCACACTGAAGCTTTCTTT. Translation gives CASTLTGIHTEAFF.